A single sample gave rise to the 26 T cell receptor beta chains below, sequenced in a study of early T cells in non-severe SARS-CoV-2 infection. TCRdb recomputed calls from the 5' RACE reads with MiXCR, one row per CDR3 protein. The sample records about 64,000 distinct CDR3 sequences, around 4.9% being singletons. Sequencing was performed on whole blood. Source of these receptors: an adult who was a healthcare worker with PCR-confirmed SARS-CoV-2 infection or an uninfected control (not recorded which).

The sample holds many counts of this clonotype. The rearrangement links TRBV5-1 to TRBJ2-1; 9 bases align to TRBD2. The CDR3 spans 14 residues. The junction had 9 bases not matched to a gene; V was cut back by 5 bases and J by 9 bases. CDR1 is SGHRS, CDR2 YFSETQ, per germline. CDR3 region: CASRTGTSITEQFF. The CDR3 nucleotides are TGCGCCAGCAGAACCGGGACTAGCATTACTGAGCAGTTCTTC.

This chain joins TRBV6-5 and TRBJ2-1; D tentatively reads TRBD1 or TRBD2 (5 bases each). V lost 6 bases and J 5 bases, leaving 17 bases between the germline ends. The CDR3 length is 15 residues. Germline lookup yields CDR1 MNHEY and CDR2 SVGAGI. The CDR3 coding sequence is TGTGCCAGCAGATCGGTCGGGGCCAGCGACAATGAGCAGTTCTTC. Residues: CASRSVGASDNEQFF.

The gene calls are TRBV20-1 and TRBJ2-1, with 8 positions matching TRBD2. Trimming cost V 0 bases and J 2 bases; bases outside gene matches: 6. The CDR3 sequence is 16 residues long. The germline V gene encodes CDR1 DFQATT and CDR2 SNEGSKA (reference sequence). The CDR3 sequence: CSAREMAGGAYNEQFF. CDR3 sequence (DNA): TGCAGTGCTAGAGAAATGGCGGGAGGAGCCTACAATGAGCAGTTCTTC.

This clonotype was picked up a small number of times. This clone may be a read error of a much larger clone one base away. This chain connects TRBV20-1 to TRBJ2-7, with 7 bases aligning to TRBD2. The CDR3 covers 16 residues. V gave up 1 base and J gave up 5 bases; unmatched junction bases: 14. Germline V gives CDR1 DFQATT, CDR2 SNEGSKA (reference sequence). In nucleotides, the CDR3 is TGCAGTGCTAGAGGTCCTCTAGCGGACAAAACCCACGAGCAGTACTTC. Residues: CSARGPLADKTHEQYF.

This sequence joins TRBV29-1 and TRBJ2-1; D is uncertain. CDR1 and CDR2 from the germline V gene are SQVTM and ANQGSEA. The CDR3 is 13 residues long. With 4 bases removed from V and 6 bases from J, the gap between germline ends came to 13 bases. The CDR3 region is CSVAGKSGNEQFF. CDR3 sequence (DNA): TGCAGCGTTGCAGGTAAATCCGGCAATGAGCAGTTCTTC.

This clonotype was recorded many times. V usage is TRBV6-2 or TRBV6-3 and J usage is TRBJ2-1, with 9 bases identical to TRBD2. Germline values: CDR1 MNHEY, CDR2 SVGEGT. V shed 7 bases, J shed 0 bases, and the junction held 7 bases outside the gene matches. This CDR3 has 16 amino acids. The DNA for the CDR3 is TGTGCCAGCATATCGGCGGGAGGGAGCTCCTACAATGAGCAGTTCTTC. Translating it yields CASISAGGSSYNEQFF.

This clonotype has more than one count but fewer than ten. The chain employs TRBV2 and TRBJ2-5; TRBD2 might be the D (5 bases). The germline gives CDR1 SNHLY, CDR2 FYNNEI. Trimming stripped 6 bases from V and 2 bases from J, with 7 bases between. This CDR3 has 12 residues. CDR3 residues: CASRGDQETQYF. The CDR3 DNA reads TGTGCCAGCAGGGGAGATCAAGAGACCCAGTACTTC.

At least ten counts were recorded for this clonotype. In this CDR3 the conserved last residue, phenylalanine or tryptophan, is missing, so a read error is likely. The DNA is left out, because the CDR3 cannot be placed on it with certainty; the CDR3 is given as TCRdb lists it. The chain recombines TRBV6-2 or TRBV6-3 with TRBJ2-7; the D call in the table, TRBD1, was not verified against the DNA. The CDR3 numbers 10 amino acids, ends counted. Per the germline V gene, CDR1 is MNHEY and CDR2 is SVGEGT. CDR3 residues: CASSYSPGEL.

The chain carries TRBV27 and TRBJ2-7; 8 bases fit TRBD1. CDR1 MNHEY and CDR2 SMNVEV come from the germline V gene (reference sequence). This CDR3 is built from 15 residues. Trimming cost V 4 bases and J 7 bases; bases outside gene matches: 12. Here the CDR3 reads CASSSRTGSSVEQYF. CDR3 DNA sequence: TGTGCCAGCAGTTCCCGGACAGGGTCCAGCGTGGAGCAGTACTTC.

At least ten counts were recorded for this clonotype. V usage is TRBV29-1 and J usage is TRBJ1-1; D not certain. The CDR3 length is 10 residues. The germline V and J ends were trimmed by 5 bases and 1 base, with 2 bases remaining between them. The germline CDR1 and CDR2 sequences are SQVTM and ANQGSEA. CDR3 region: CSVTNTEAFF. The CDR3 DNA reads TGCAGCGTTACGAACACTGAAGCTTTCTTT.

CDR3 sequence reads: CASSSPGKLFF. In DNA, the CDR3 is TGTGCCAGCAGCAGCCCCGGAAAACTGTTTTTT. The V and J genes are TRBV7-2 and TRBJ1-4, with unresolved D. Per the germline V gene, CDR1 is SGHTA and CDR2 is FQGNSA. CDR3 length: 11 residues. Trimming stripped 5 bases from V and 10 bases from J, with 8 bases between.

This clonotype was seen only a few times. V and J are TRBV14 and TRBJ2-1, with D unresolved. This CDR3 comprises 16 residues. Germline CDR1 and CDR2: SGHDN and FVKESK. Trimming took 3 bases from V and 9 from J, leaving 21 bases between them. This chain's CDR3 is CASSQVGAPLKGEQFF. DNA for the CDR3: TGTGCCAGCAGCCAGGTCGGAGCCCCCTTGAAGGGTGAGCAGTTCTTC.

This clonotype was detected a few times. V and J are TRBV5-5 and TRBJ1-5; TRBD1 aligns across 9 bases. The length of the CDR3 is 15 residues. Trimming took 0 bases from V and 7 from J; bases not matched to a gene: 5. CDR1 and CDR2 from the germline V gene are SGHKS and YYEKEE (reference sequence). DNA for the CDR3: TGTGCCAGCAGCTTGGGGACAGGGGTTGGGCAGCCCCAGCATTTT. Its translation is CASSLGTGVGQPQHF.

This clonotype was counted many times. The genes are TRBV29-1 and TRBJ1-2; D call uncertain. V lost 2 bases to trimming and J lost 2 bases, with 9 bases between them. The CDR3 extends over 13 amino acids. Germline-derived CDR1 and CDR2 are SQVTM and ANQGSEA. CDR3 nucleotide sequence: TGCAGCGTTGAAAGGGCGGAGAACTATGGCTACACCTTC. Its translation: CSVERAENYGYTF. Supplemented by reference TRBV29-1 and TRBJ1-2, the full variable domain reads SAVISQKPSRDICQRGTSLTIQCQVDSQVTMMFWYRQQPGQSLTLIATANQGSEATYESGFVIDKFPISRPNLTFSTLTVSNMSPEDSSIYLCSVERAENYGYTFGSGTRLTVV.

The gene calls are TRBV14 and TRBJ1-2, with unresolved D. V dropped 2 bases and J dropped 5 bases, with 9 bases sitting between them. There are 13 residues in the CDR3. Germline CDR1 reads SGHDN; CDR2 reads FVKESK. As DNA, the CDR3 is TGTGCCAGCAGCCAAAAGACGGCTTATGGCTACACCTTC. It codes for CASSQKTAYGYTF.

This clonotype came up many times. The chain employs TRBV3-1 and TRBJ2-3; D perhaps matches TRBD2 (6 bases). V gave up 4 bases and J gave up 0 bases, with 17 bases separating them. This CDR3 region has 17 residues. The germline gives CDR1 LGHDT, CDR2 YNNKEL (reference sequence). The CDR3 sequence: CASSLNLGLPSTDTQYF. As DNA, the CDR3 is TGTGCCAGCAGCCTAAACCTGGGACTGCCTAGCACAGATACGCAGTATTTT.

This chain links TRBV2 with TRBJ2-2; D unresolved. Trimming stripped 1 base from V and 8 bases from J, with 5 bases between. There are 12 residues in the CDR3. CDR1 and CDR2 (germline): SNHLY, FYNNEI. The CDR3 here is CASSEEWGELFF. CDR3 DNA: TGTGCCAGCAGTGAAGAATGGGGGGAGCTGTTTTTT.

This clonotype was recorded many times. The rearrangement links TRBV7-9 to TRBJ1-5; 9 positions match TRBD1. CDR3 length equals 17 residues. Germline CDR1 reads SEHNR; CDR2 reads FQNEAQ (reference sequence). V lost 4 bases, J lost 0 bases, and 7 bases stayed unmatched. The CDR3 DNA sequence: TGTGCCAGCAGCTCGAGCGGGACAGGGCATAGCAATCAGCCCCAGCATTTT. Protein: CASSSSGTGHSNQPQHF.

This clonotype was seen repeatedly, ten times or more. The CDR3 sequence: CSVAHRTGGLDIQYF. DNA of the CDR3: TGCAGCGTAGCTCACCGGACAGGGGGCTTGGACATTCAGTACTTC. The gene calls are TRBV29-1 and TRBJ2-4; 11 nucleotides line up with TRBD1. J lost 8 bases, V lost 6 bases, and 12 bases had no gene match. CDR3 length: 15 amino acids. The germline V gene encodes CDR1 SQVTM and CDR2 ANQGSEA.

The sample holds many counts of this clonotype. This rearrangement joins TRBV7-6 to TRBJ1-3; D is unclear. In germline, CDR1 is SGHVS, CDR2 FNYEAQ. Trimming removed 5 bases from V and 1 base from J, with 18 bases in between. The length of the CDR3 is 17 residues. CDR3 nucleotides: TGTGCCAGCAGCCCCGTGGGCCGTGCGTCTTCTGGAAACACCATATATTTT. It specifies CASSPVGRASSGNTIYF.

This clonotype came up many times. The rearrangement uses TRBV7-2 and TRBJ2-1; D unclear. V was clipped by 1 base and J by 7 bases, with 14 bases between them. CDR3 length equals 15 residues. CDR1 is SGHTA and CDR2 is FQGNSA in the germline V gene. CDR3 nucleotides: TGTGCCAGCAGCTTAGATCCATCCCTGGGAAATGAGCAGTTCTTC. Its translation is CASSLDPSLGNEQFF.

The table lists this clonotype with many counts. This chain links TRBV20-1 with TRBJ1-1; 8 bases match TRBD1. This CDR3 is built from 13 residues. V gave up 6 bases and J gave up 7 bases; unmatched junction bases: 10. Per germline, CDR1 DFQATT and CDR2 SNEGSKA (reference sequence). The CDR3 sequence: CSAEGGGQDEAFF. CDR3 sequence (DNA): TGCAGTGCAGAGGGTGGGGGACAGGATGAAGCTTTCTTT.

The sample holds a few counts of this clonotype. The chain uses TRBV7-2 and TRBJ2-7; D might be TRBD1 (6 bases). Germline CDR1 SGHTA, CDR2 FQGNSA. The CDR3 contains 18 residues. Trimming pared 1 base from V and 0 bases from J, leaving 19 bases between. The CDR3 DNA reads as TGTGCCAGCAGCTTAGGGGGCGGTGGCAGGGGCTCCTCCTACGAGCAGTACTTC. This sequence encodes CASSLGGGGRGSSYEQYF.

This clonotype was recorded many times. The gene calls are TRBV27 and TRBJ2-7, with 10 bases aligning to TRBD1. J gave up 5 bases and V 4 bases, and 5 bases lay outside the gene matches. This CDR3 contains 14 residues. Germline CDR1 reads MNHEY; CDR2 reads SMNVEV (reference sequence). The CDR3 DNA is TGTGCCAGCAGTTCCGGGACAGGGGTCCACGAGCAGTACTTC. Amino acids: CASSSGTGVHEQYF.

This clonotype was recorded many times. J is TRBJ2-1 and V is TRBV7-9; D unclear. CDR3 size: 14 residues. V was trimmed by 0 bases and J by 7 bases, leaving 10 bases between them. Germline CDR1 reads SEHNR; CDR2 reads FQNEAQ (reference sequence). The CDR3 loop reads CASSLASGWNEQFF. DNA for the CDR3: TGTGCCAGCAGCTTAGCCTCCGGGTGGAATGAGCAGTTCTTC.

In its sample, this clonotype was seen a few times. This rearrangement joins TRBV20-1 to TRBJ2-5; perhaps TRBD1 as D (7 bases). The CDR3 consists of 13 residues. V was pared by 3 bases and J by 1 base, with 9 bases between. Germline V gene sequence: CDR1 DFQATT, CDR2 SNEGSKA (reference sequence). The CDR3, as DNA: TGCAGTGCTAGGGAGGGGGCCCAAGAGACCCAGTACTTC. It encodes CSAREGAQETQYF.